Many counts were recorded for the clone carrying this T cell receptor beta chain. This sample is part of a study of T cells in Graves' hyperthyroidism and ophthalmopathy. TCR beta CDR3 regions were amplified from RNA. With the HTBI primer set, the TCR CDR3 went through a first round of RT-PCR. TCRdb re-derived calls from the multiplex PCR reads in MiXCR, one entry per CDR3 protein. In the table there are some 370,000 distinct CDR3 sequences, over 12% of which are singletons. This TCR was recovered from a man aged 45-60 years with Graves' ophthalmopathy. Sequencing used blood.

The CDR3 nucleotides read TGTGCCAGCAAGGGACTAGTCTACGAGCAGTACTTC. It is translated as CASKGLVYEQYF. J is TRBJ2-7 and V is TRBV2; TRBD2 aligns across 8 bases. V lost 7 bases, J lost 3 bases, and 2 bases stayed unmatched. CDR3 size: 12 residues. From germline, CDR1 is SNHLY and CDR2 FYNNEI.